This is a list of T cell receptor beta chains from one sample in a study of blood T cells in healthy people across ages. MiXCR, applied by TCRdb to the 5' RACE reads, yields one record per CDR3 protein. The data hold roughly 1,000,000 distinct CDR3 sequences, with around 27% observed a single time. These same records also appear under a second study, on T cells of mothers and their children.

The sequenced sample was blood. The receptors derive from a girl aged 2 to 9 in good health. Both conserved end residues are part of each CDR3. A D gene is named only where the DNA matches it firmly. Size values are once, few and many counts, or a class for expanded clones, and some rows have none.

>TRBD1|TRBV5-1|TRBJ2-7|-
TGCGCCAGCAGCAAGGACAGGGAAAACTCCTACGAGCAGTACTTC
CASSKDRENSYEQYF
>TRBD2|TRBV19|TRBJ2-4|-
TGTGCCACCACAGCGGGGGGCATTCAGTACTTC
CATTAGGIQYF
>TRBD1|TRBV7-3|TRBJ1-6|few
TGTGCCAGCAGCTGGACAGGGGAGAGCTCACCCCTCCACTTT
CASSWTGESSPLHF
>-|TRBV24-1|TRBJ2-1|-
TGTGCCACCAGTGATTTGGACCTCTACAATGAGCAGTTCTTC
CATSDLDLYNEQFF
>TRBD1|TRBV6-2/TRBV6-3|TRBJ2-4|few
TGTGCCAGCAGACAAAGATATGGGACAGGGGAAAACATTCAGTACTTC
CASRQRYGTGENIQYF
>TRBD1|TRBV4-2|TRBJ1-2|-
TGTGCCAGCAGCCAGAGAACTCAGGGGGCAGGCGGCTACACCTTC
CASSQRTQGAGGYTF
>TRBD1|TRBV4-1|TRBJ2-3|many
TGCGCCAGCAGCCAGGAAGACAGGGACCCGAACACAGATACGCAGTATTTT
CASSQEDRDPNTDTQYF
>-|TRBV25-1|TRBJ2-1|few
TGTGCCAGCAGTGAACGAGGAGGGGGCGGCTCCTACAATGAGCAGTTCTTC
CASSERGGGGSYNEQFF
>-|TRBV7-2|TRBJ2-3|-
TGTGCCAGCAGCTCTCGGGGGGCCGTCCCCACAGATACGCAGTATTTT
CASSSRGAVPTDTQYF
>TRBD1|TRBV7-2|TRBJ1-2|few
TGTGCCAGCAGCCCTCGGACAGGGGGCGTCCATGGCTACACCTTC
CASSPRTGGVHGYTF
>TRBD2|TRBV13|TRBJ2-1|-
TGTGCCAGCAGCTTAGAAGCGGGGGGCTCCTACAATGAGCAGTTCTTC
CASSLEAGGSYNEQFF
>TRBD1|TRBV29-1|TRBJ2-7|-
TGCAGCGTTGAGTCACAGGGGGTCCAGTACTTC
CSVESQGVQYF
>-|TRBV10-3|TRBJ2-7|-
TGTGCCATCAGTGTCGAGGGCAGCTCCTACGAGCAGTACTTC
CAISVEGSSYEQYF